This T cell receptor beta chain was documented in a study of blood T cell repertoires in COVID-19. In the study overall: Sources were T cells, B-cell-depleted T cells, or PBMCs; the material itself was cDNA or gDNA.

Assay used: immunoSEQ multiplex PCR; TCRdb lists only in-frame clones, some missing. This sample has about 130,000 clones, with roughly 89% found just once. The V end was cut by 6 bases, the J end by 1 base, with 18 bases between. CDR1 and CDR2 from the germline V gene are MNHEY and SVGAGI. This CDR3 is built from 16 residues. This chain uses TRBV6-5 with TRBJ1-2; D possibly corresponds to TRBD1 (5 bases). Sequenced: peripheral blood. The TCR originated in a man between 60 and 75 years old with COVID-19, enrolled during active disease. This CDR3 is CASSYDSRTSNYGYTF. DNA of the CDR3: TGTGCCAGCAGCTACGACAGCAGAACAAGTAACTATGGCTACACCTTC.